Below, 24 T cell receptor beta chains from the same sample are listed, as sequenced in a study of blood T cells in healthy people across ages. PCR was performed a second time for roughly 7 to 12 cycles using a sample-barcoded 5' primer and a J-beta primer mix. TCRdb analysed the 5' RACE reads with MiXCR anew, one entry per CDR3 protein. The repertoire holds a few hundred thousand distinct CDR3 sequences, with roughly a quarter as singletons. The sequencing input was blood. Every receptor here comes from a woman in her seventies in good health.

This clonotype showed up many times. J is TRBJ2-7 and V is TRBV20-1; 8 nucleotides line up with TRBD2. With V trimmed by 5 bases and J by 3 bases, 6 bases remained unmatched. CDR1 is DFQATT, CDR2 SNEGSKA, per germline (reference sequence). This CDR3 has 13 amino acids. The CDR3 loop is CSALSGGGYEQYF. CDR3 nucleotides: TGCAGTGCTTTGAGCGGGGGTGGCTACGAGCAGTACTTC.

This clonotype was observed a handful of times. The chain carries TRBV11-2 and TRBJ2-1; weak D call: TRBD2 (6 bases). The CDR3 sequence is 17 residues long. CDR1 is SGHAT, CDR2 FQNNGV, per germline. Trimming stripped 2 bases from V and 5 bases from J, with 19 bases between. The CDR3 loop reads CASSLYPTSILHNEQFF. CDR3 coding DNA: TGTGCCAGCAGCTTATACCCGACTAGTATATTACACAATGAGCAGTTCTTC.

This clonotype was seen a few times. A read error may account for a junction end that differs from germline. The chain carries TRBV7-2 and TRBJ1-2; possibly TRBD1 for D (5 bases). The CDR3 totals 16 residues. Germline V gene lookup returns CDR1 SGHTA and CDR2 FQGNSA. The DNA for the CDR3 is TGTGCCAGCAGCTTAGCGCAGGGAGGCATAAGTTATGGCCACACCTTC. Protein product: CASSLAQGGISYGHTF.

This clonotype was recorded a few times. One junction end does not reproduce the germline sequence, and a read error may be involved. This chain links TRBV12-3 or TRBV12-4 with TRBJ2-2; the match to TRBD2 covers 8 bases. The CDR3 contains 15 residues. CDR3 loop: CASSLARGATGEPFF. In DNA, the CDR3 is TGTGCCAGCAGTTTAGCGCGGGGGGCCACCGGGGAGCCGTTTTTT.

The chain joins TRBV24-1 to TRBJ2-1; D not certain. The CDR3 extends over 14 amino acids. V lost 9 bases and J lost 4, with 15 bases in between. Per germline, CDR1 KGHDR and CDR2 SFDVKD. CDR3 coding DNA: TGTGCCACCCAGGAGACTTCCTCATACAATGAGCAGTTCTTC. Its protein product is CATQETSSYNEQFF.

The gene calls are TRBV12-3 or TRBV12-4 and TRBJ1-4, with TRBD1 as a possible D gene (5 bases). This CDR3 is built from 15 residues. Trimming cost V 3 bases and J 8 bases, with 16 bases left between them. CDR3 in DNA: TGTGCCAGCAGTTTGAACGGCAGGGAGGAAGAAAAACTGTTTTTT. As protein: CASSLNGREEEKLFF.

V gene TRBV5-6 combines with J gene TRBJ2-1; no clear D gene. CDR1 is SGHDT, CDR2 YYEEEE, per germline. V was clipped by 2 bases and J by 5 bases, with 14 bases between them. The CDR3 is 15 residues long. CDR3 nucleotide sequence: TGTGCCAGCAGCTTTAGGTCCCTAGGAGACAATGAGCAGTTCTTC. Translating gives CASSFRSLGDNEQFF.

This clonotype was counted only a few times. This chain links TRBV14 with TRBJ1-6; D remains ambiguous. Trimming removed 4 bases at V and 8 bases at J, with 9 bases between. Per the germline V gene, CDR1 is SGHDN and CDR2 is FVKESK. This CDR3 has 13 residues. The CDR3 DNA is TGTGCCAGCAGCCCCTATATCGATTCACCCCTCCACTTT. Its translation: CASSPYIDSPLHF.

This clonotype turned up a few times. One end of the junction is discordant with germline, which a read error may explain. CDR3 DNA: TGTGCCAGCAGCCATCCCGACAGGGGAGAGTTGACAGATACGCGGTATTTT. Protein product: CASSHPDRGELTDTRYF. The rearrangement links TRBV4-2 to TRBJ2-3; TRBD1 aligns across 8 bases. The CDR3 extends over 17 amino acids. Germline V gives CDR1 LGHNA, CDR2 YNFKEQ.

This clonotype was found a few times. The chain uses TRBV7-2 and TRBJ2-5; the match to TRBD2 covers 8 bases. This CDR3 has 13 amino acids. V dropped 5 bases and J dropped 5; count of bases not matched to a gene: 4. Germline values: CDR1 SGHTA, CDR2 FQGNSA. The CDR3 region is CASSRGGPETQYF. CDR3 nucleotides: TGTGCCAGCAGCCGCGGGGGGCCTGAGACCCAGTACTTC. The full variable domain, with the rest looked up from reference TRBV7-2 and TRBJ2-5, is GAGVSQSPSNKVTEKGKDVELRCDPISGHTALYWYRQSLGQGLEFLIYFQGNSAPDKSGLPSDRFSAERTGGSVSTLTIQRTQQEDSAVYLCASSRGGPETQYFGPGTRLLVL.

The chain recombines TRBV30 with TRBJ2-3; no reliable D call. The CDR3 spans 12 residues. The germline V and J ends were trimmed by 2 bases and 7 bases, with 10 bases remaining between them. Per the germline V gene, CDR1 is GTSNPN and CDR2 is SVGIG (reference sequence). Written as DNA, the CDR3 is TGTGCCTGGAGTCTGGTAGTGCATACGCAGTATTTT. Translated, it gives CAWSLVVHTQYF.

This clonotype was observed a handful of times. This chain links TRBV29-1 with TRBJ2-3; 8 positions agree with TRBD1. V was pared by 4 bases and J by 4 bases, with 13 bases of the junction left unmatched. CDR1 is SQVTM and CDR2 is ANQGSEA in the germline V gene. This CDR3 spans 16 amino acids. The CDR3 sequence: CSVGRQGRRGADTQYF. Here the CDR3 DNA reads TGCAGCGTTGGACGACAGGGGCGAAGGGGAGCAGATACGCAGTATTTT.

This clonotype was observed a few times. The rearrangement joins TRBV2 to TRBJ1-5, with no clear D. Trimming cost V 4 bases and J 3 bases, with 7 bases left between them. The CDR3 has 13 residues. Germline loops: CDR1 SNHLY, CDR2 FYNNEI. The CDR3 nucleotides read TGTGCCAGCAGTGGCCAACCCAATCAGCCCCAGCATTTT. Its translation: CASSGQPNQPQHF.

V gene TRBV10-3 combines with J gene TRBJ2-1; maybe TRBD1 (5 bases). The CDR3 is 13 residues long. Germline CDR1 ENHRY, CDR2 SYGVKD. V was clipped by 7 bases and J by 4 bases, with 11 bases between them. CDR3 sequence (DNA): TGTGCCATCACGGACATCGAGTACAATGAGCAGTTCTTC. This translates into CAITDIEYNEQFF.

The chain has TRBV28 and TRBJ2-3; 7 bases match TRBD1. V trimming: 7 bases; J trimming: 2 bases; junction bases outside the gene matches: 15. Germline values: CDR1 MDHEN, CDR2 SYDVKM. This CDR3 spans 17 amino acids. CDR3 nucleotide sequence: TGTGCCAGCAATACAGGGGAGACAAGCGCGAACACAGATACGCAGTATTTT. This codes for CASNTGETSANTDTQYF. The full variable domain, with the rest looked up from reference TRBV28 and TRBJ2-3, is DVKVTQSSRYLVKRTGEKVFLECVQDMDHENMFWYRQDPGLGLRLIYFSYDVKMKEKGDIPEGYSVSREKKERFSLILESASTNQTSMYLCASNTGETSANTDTQYFGPGTRLTVL.

This chain connects TRBV5-1 to TRBJ2-5, with 11 positions matching TRBD2. J was trimmed by 0 bases and V by 4 bases; bases with no gene match: 5. The CDR3 is made up of 16 amino acids. From germline, CDR1 is SGHRS and CDR2 YFSETQ. Here the CDR3 reads CASSDPSGGNQETQYF. In DNA, the CDR3 is TGCGCCAGCAGCGATCCTAGCGGGGGGAACCAAGAGACCCAGTACTTC.

A remark on this clonotype: A read error may produce the germline difference seen at one junction end. This chain joins TRBV7-7 and TRBJ2-5, with 10 bases matching TRBD2. The CDR3 has 15 amino acids. Germline V CDR1 and CDR2: SSHAT, FNYEAQ (reference sequence). The CDR3 DNA follows: TGTGCTAGCAGCTCTAGCGGGAGTTACCAAGAGACCCAGTACTTC. Amino acid sequence: CASSSSGSYQETQYF.

The rearrangement joins TRBV10-1 to TRBJ2-1, with 7 bases fitting TRBD2. This CDR3 has 13 amino acids. CDR1 is WNHNN and CDR2 is SYGVQD in the germline V gene (reference sequence). The V and J ends lost 7 bases and 8 bases, in that order; junction bases with no gene match: 8. The CDR3 sequence is CASNAGAVDEQFF. In DNA form, the CDR3 reads TGCGCCAGCAATGCGGGAGCGGTCGATGAGCAGTTCTTC.

This chain joins TRBV5-1 and TRBJ2-5, with 8 bases that match TRBD2. The J call may be wrong; the DNA end is better matched by TRBJ2-1. This CDR3 is built from 16 residues. The germline V gene encodes CDR1 SGHRS and CDR2 YFSETQ. Here the CDR3 reads CASSLVVGLATGEQFF. The CDR3 nucleotides are TGCGCCAGCAGCTTGGTAGTCGGACTAGCAACCGGCGAGCAGTTCTTC.

This clonotype was detected a few times. V usage is TRBV6-1 and J usage is TRBJ1-4, with D hard to call. The germline V and J ends were trimmed by 4 bases and 7 bases, with 10 bases remaining between them. The CDR3 covers 13 residues. Germline V gives CDR1 MNHNS, CDR2 SASEGT. Here the CDR3 reads CASSASRLEKLFF. DNA for the CDR3: TGTGCCAGCAGTGCTTCCAGACTTGAAAAACTGTTTTTT.

V and J are TRBV3-1 and TRBJ2-6; perhaps TRBD1 as D (6 bases). The V gene's germline CDR1 is LGHDT and CDR2 YNNKEL (reference sequence). V was pared by 0 bases and J by 3 bases, with 15 bases between. The CDR3 totals 18 residues. The CDR3 region has the DNA TGTGCCAGCAGCCAAGACCCCAGGGGAAGTGGTGGGGCCAACGTCCTGACTTTC. Translated: CASSQDPRGSGGANVLTF. The full variable domain, completed using reference TRBV3-1 and TRBJ2-6, is DTAVSQTPKYLVTQMGNDKSIKCEQNLGHDTMYWYKQDSKKFLKIMFSYNNKELIINETVPNRFSPKSPDKAHLNLHINSLELGDSAVYFCASSQDPRGSGGANVLTFGAGSRLTVL.

This chain uses TRBV7-9 with TRBJ1-3; D uncertain. The CDR3 is made up of 13 amino acids. The germline gives CDR1 SEHNR, CDR2 FQNEAQ (reference sequence). V lost 4 bases, J lost 4 bases, and 8 bases lay in between. The CDR3, as DNA: TGTGCCAGCAGCTCCCCGCAGGGAAACACCATATATTTT. This encodes CASSSPQGNTIYF.

This clonotype has more than one count but fewer than ten. The CDR3 loop reads CASSPSTGYNYGYTF. CDR3 bases: TGTGCCAGCTCACCATCGACAGGGTATAACTATGGCTACACCTTC. V gene TRBV18 combines with J gene TRBJ1-2; 7 bases agree with TRBD1. This CDR3 spans 15 amino acids. CDR1 and CDR2 from the germline V gene are KGHSH and LQKENI. V lost 2 bases to trimming and J lost 1 base; unmatched junction nucleotides: 4.

This sequence joins TRBV9 and TRBJ1-4; 7 bases match TRBD1. Trimming took 0 bases from V and 8 from J; bases not matched to a gene: 10. The CDR3 contains 16 residues. Per germline, CDR1 SGDLS and CDR2 YYNGEE. CDR3 loop: CASSVVNRQGWEKLFF. Here the CDR3 DNA reads TGTGCCAGCAGCGTAGTCAACCGACAGGGTTGGGAAAAACTGTTTTTT.